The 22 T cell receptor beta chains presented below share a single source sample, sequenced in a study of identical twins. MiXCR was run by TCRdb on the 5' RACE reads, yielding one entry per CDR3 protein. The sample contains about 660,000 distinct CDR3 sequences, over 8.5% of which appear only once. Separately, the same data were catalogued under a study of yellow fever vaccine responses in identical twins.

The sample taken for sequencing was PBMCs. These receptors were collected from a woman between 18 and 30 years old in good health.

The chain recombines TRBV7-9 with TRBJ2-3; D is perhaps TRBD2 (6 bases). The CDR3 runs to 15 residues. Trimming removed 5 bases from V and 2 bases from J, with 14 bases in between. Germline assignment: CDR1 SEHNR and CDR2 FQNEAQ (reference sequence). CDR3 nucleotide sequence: TGTGCCAGCAGCCCTAGCGAAACTCCCACAGATACGCAGTATTTT. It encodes CASSPSETPTDTQYF.

CDR3: CASSVIQGPSYEQYF. In DNA, the CDR3 is TGTGCCAGCAGCGTGATACAGGGGCCCTCCTACGAGCAGTACTTC. The J gene is TRBJ2-7, the V gene TRBV7-9, with 7 positions matching TRBD1. The germline V gene has CDR1 SEHNR and CDR2 FQNEAQ (reference sequence). Losses at the gene ends were 5 bases for V and 0 bases for J; bases not matched to a gene: 7. The CDR3 is 15 residues long.

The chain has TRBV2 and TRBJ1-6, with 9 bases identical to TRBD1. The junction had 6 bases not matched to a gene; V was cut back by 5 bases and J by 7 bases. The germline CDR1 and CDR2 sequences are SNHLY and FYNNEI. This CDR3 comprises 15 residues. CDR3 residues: CASSRGQGGNSPLHF. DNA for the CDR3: TGTGCCAGCAGTCGGGGACAGGGAGGAAATTCACCCCTCCACTTT. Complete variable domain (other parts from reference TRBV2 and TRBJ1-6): EPEVTQTPSHQVTQMGQEVILRCVPISNHLYFYWYRQILGQKVEFLVSFYNNEISEKSEIFDDQFSVERPDGSNFTLKIRSTKLEDSAMYFCASSRGQGGNSPLHFGNGTRLTVT.

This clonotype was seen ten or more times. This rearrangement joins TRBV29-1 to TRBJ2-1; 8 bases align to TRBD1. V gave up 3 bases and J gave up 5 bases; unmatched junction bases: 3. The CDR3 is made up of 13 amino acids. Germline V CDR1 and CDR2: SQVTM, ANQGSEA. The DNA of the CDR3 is TGCAGCGTTGAGGACAGGGCCCACAATGAGCAGTTCTTC. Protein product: CSVEDRAHNEQFF.

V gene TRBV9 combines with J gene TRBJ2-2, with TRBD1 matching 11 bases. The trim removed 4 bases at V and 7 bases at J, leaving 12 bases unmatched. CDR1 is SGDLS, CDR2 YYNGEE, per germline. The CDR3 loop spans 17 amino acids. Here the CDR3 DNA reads TGTGCCAGCAGCCCCCGACTCGGGACAGGGGGAGGCGGGGAGCTGTTTTTT. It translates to CASSPRLGTGGGGELFF.

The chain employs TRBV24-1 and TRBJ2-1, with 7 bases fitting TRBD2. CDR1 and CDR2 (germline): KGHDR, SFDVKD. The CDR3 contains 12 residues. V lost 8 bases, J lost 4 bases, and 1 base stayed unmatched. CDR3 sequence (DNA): TGTGCCACCACTAGCGGATACAATGAGCAGTTCTTC. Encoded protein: CATTSGYNEQFF.

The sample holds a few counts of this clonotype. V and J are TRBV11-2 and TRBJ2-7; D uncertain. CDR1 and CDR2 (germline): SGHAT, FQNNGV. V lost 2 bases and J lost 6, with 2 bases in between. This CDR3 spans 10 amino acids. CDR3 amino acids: CASSLLEQYF. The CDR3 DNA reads TGTGCCAGCAGCTTACTCGAGCAGTACTTC.

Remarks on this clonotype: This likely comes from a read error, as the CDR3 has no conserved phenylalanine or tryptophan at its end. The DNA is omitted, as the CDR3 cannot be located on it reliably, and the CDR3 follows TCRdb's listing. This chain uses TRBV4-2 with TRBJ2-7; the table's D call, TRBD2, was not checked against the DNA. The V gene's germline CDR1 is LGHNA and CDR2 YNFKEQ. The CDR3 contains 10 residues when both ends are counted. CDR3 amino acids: CASSQGGCQI.

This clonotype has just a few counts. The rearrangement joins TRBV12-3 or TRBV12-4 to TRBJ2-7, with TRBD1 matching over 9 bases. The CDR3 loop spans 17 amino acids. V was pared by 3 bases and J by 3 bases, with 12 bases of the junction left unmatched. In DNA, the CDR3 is TGTGCCAGCAGTTTCCTTTCCGGGACAGGGAATTTCTACGAGCAGTACTTC. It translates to CASSFLSGTGNFYEQYF.

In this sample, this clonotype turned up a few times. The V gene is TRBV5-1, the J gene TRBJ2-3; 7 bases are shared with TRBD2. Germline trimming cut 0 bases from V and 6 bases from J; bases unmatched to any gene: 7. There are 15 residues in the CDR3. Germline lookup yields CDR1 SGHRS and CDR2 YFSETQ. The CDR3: CASSLEGGTIDTQYF. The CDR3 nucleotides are TGCGCCAGCAGCTTGGAGGGTGGGACTATCGATACGCAGTATTTT. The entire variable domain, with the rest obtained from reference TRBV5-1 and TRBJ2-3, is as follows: KAGVTQTPRYLIKTRGQQVTLSCSPISGHRSVSWYQQTPGQGLQFLFEYFSETQRNKGNFPGRFSGRQFSNSRSEMNVSTLELGDSALYLCASSLEGGTIDTQYFGPGTRLTVL.

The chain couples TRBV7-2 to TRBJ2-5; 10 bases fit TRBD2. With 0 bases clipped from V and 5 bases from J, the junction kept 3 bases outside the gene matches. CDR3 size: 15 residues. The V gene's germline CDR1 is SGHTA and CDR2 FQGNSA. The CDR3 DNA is TGTGCCAGCAGCTTAGCGGGAGCGGGGGGGGAGACCCAGTACTTC. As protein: CASSLAGAGGETQYF.

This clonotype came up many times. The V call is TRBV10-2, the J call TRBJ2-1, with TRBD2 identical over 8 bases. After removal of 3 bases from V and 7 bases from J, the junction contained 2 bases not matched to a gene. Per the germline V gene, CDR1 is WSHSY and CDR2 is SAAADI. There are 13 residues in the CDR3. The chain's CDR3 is CASSELAANEQFF. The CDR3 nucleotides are TGCGCCAGCAGTGAACTAGCGGCAAATGAGCAGTTCTTC.

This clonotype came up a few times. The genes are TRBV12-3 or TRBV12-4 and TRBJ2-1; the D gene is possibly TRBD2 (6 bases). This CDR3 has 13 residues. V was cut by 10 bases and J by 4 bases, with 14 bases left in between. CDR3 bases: TGTGCCATTGGACAAGGGACTTACAATGAGCAGTTCTTC. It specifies CAIGQGTYNEQFF.

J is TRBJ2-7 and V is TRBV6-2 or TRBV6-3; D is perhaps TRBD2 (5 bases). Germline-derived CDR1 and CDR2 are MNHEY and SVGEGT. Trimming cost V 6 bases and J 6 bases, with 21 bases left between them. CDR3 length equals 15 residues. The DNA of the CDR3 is TGTGCCAGCAGCTCCTACCTCGACCCGGGGAGCGAGCAGTACTTC. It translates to CASSSYLDPGSEQYF.

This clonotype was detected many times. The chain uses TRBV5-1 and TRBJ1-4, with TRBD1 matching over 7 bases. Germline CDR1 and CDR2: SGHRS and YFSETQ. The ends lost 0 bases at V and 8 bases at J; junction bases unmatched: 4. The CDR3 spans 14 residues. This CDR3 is CASSLGTGKEKLFF. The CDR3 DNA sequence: TGCGCCAGCAGCTTGGGGACAGGAAAAGAAAAACTGTTTTTT.

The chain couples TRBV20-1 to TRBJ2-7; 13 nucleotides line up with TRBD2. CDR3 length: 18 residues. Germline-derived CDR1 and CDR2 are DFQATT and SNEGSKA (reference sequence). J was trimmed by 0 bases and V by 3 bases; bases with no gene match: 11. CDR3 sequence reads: CSAREPFGTSGNSYEQYF. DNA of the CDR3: TGCAGTGCTAGGGAACCCTTCGGGACTAGCGGGAACTCCTACGAGCAGTACTTC.

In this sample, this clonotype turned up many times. The CDR3 DNA is TGTGCCATCAGTGAACAGGGAGGCAATCAGCCCCAGCATTTT. Protein: CAISEQGGNQPQHF. V usage is TRBV10-3 and J usage is TRBJ1-5, with D possibly matching TRBD1 (6 bases). The CDR3 contains 14 residues. Trimming pared 3 bases from V and 2 bases from J, leaving 8 bases between. Germline CDR1 is ENHRY and CDR2 is SYGVKD.

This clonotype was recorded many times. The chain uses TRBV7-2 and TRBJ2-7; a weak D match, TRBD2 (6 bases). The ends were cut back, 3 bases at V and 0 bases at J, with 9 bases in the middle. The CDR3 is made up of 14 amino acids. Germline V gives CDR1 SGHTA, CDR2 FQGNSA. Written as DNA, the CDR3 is TGTGCCAGCAGCTTCACCGGGAGCTCCTACGAGCAGTACTTC. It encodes CASSFTGSSYEQYF.

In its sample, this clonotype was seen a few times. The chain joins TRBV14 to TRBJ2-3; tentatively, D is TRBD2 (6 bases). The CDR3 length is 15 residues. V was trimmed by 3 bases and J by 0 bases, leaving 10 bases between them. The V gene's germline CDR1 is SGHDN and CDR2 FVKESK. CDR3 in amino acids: CASSQSAGSTDTQYF. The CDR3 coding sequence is TGTGCCAGCAGCCAGTCTGCGGGGAGCACAGATACGCAGTATTTT. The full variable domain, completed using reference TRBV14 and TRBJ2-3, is EAGVTQFPSHSVIEKGQTVTLRCDPISGHDNLYWYRRVMGKEIKFLLHFVKESKQDESGMPNNRFLAERTGGTYSTLKVQPAELEDSGVYFCASSQSAGSTDTQYFGPGTRLTVL.

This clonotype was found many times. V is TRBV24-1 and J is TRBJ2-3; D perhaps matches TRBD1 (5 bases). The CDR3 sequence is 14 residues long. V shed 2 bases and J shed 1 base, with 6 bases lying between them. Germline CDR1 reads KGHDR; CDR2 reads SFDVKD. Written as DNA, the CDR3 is TGTGCCACCAGTGATTGGGGCGGCACAGATACGCAGTATTTT. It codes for CATSDWGGTDTQYF.

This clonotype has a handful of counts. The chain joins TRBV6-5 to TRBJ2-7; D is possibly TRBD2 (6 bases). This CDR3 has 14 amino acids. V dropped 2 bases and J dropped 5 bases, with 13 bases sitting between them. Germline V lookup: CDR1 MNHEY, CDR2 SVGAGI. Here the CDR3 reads CASSYRGGIDEQYF. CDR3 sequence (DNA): TGTGCCAGCAGTTACCGTGGAGGGATCGACGAGCAGTACTTC.

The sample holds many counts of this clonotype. The CDR3 here is CSVVLNYNEQFF. For the CDR3, the DNA is TGCAGCGTTGTATTAAACTACAATGAGCAGTTCTTC. V and J are TRBV29-1 and TRBJ2-1; D is unclear. Germline V gene lookup returns CDR1 SQVTM and CDR2 ANQGSEA. V lost 4 bases to trimming and J lost 3 bases, with 7 bases between them. CDR3 size: 12 residues.